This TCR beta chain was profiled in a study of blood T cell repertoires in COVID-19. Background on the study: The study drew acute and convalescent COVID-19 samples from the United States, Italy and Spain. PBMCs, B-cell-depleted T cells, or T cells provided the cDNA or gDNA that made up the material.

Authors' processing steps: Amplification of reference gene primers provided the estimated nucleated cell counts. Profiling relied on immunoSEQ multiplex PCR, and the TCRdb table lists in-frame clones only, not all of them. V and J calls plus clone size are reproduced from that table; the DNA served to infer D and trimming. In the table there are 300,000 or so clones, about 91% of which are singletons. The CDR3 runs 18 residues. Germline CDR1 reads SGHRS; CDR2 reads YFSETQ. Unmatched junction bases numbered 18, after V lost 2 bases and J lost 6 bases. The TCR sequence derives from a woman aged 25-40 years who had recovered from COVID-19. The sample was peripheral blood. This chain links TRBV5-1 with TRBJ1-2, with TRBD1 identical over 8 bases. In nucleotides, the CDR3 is TGCGCCAGCAGCTTAACCCCCCTTGGGCAGGGGGCGGAGGATGGCTACACCTTC. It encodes CASSLTPLGQGAEDGYTF.